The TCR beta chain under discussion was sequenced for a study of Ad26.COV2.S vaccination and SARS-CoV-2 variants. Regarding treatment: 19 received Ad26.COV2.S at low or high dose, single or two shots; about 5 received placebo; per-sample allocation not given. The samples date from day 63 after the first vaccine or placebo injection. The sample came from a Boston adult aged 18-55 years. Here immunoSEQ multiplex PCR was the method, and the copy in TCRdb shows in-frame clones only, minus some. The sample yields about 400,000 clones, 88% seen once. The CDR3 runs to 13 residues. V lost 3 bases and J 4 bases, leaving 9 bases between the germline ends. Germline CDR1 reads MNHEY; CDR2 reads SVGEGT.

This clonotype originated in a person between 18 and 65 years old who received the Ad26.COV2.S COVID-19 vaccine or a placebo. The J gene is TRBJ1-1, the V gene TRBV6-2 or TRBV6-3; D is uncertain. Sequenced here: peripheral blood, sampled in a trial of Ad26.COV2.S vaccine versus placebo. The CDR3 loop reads CASSYGVGTEAFF. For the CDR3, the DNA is TGTGCCAGCAGTTATGGGGTGGGCACTGAAGCTTTCTTT.